The TCR beta chain described here comes from a study of T cells in Graves' hyperthyroidism and ophthalmopathy. The investigators amplified TCR beta CDR3 regions from RNA transcripts. TCR CDR3 regions were first amplified by RT-PCR with HTBI primers. TCRdb reanalysed the multiplex PCR reads using MiXCR and keeps one entry per CDR3 protein. The sample includes approximately 720,000 distinct CDR3 sequences, approximately 19% of them seen just once. There are 14 residues in the CDR3. After removal of 4 bases from V and 6 bases from J, the junction contained 8 bases not matched to a gene. Germline V gene lookup returns CDR1 GTSNPN and CDR2 SVGIG (reference sequence). This clonotype was detected ten times or more. Uncontrolled infection, other autoimmune disease, pregnancy and lactation each barred patients from inclusion. Clinical symptoms, serum thyroxine and TRAb, thyroid ultrasound and orbital computed tomography together formed the diagnostic basis.

The chain links TRBV30 to TRBJ1-5; 8 bases map to TRBD1. The clonotype originates from a woman aged 45-60 years with Graves' hyperthyroidism that later progressed to Graves' ophthalmopathy. The specimen sequenced was blood. The CDR3 DNA reads TGTGCCTGGACTCCAGGGGGCGCGAGTCAGCCCCAGCATTTT. Amino acids: CAWTPGGASQPQHF.